The 20 T cell receptor beta chains below were found in one sample sequenced in a study of T cells in Graves' hyperthyroidism and ophthalmopathy. From RNA transcripts, TCR beta CDR3 regions were amplified. An initial round of RT-PCR targeting the TCR CDR3 relied on the HTBI primer set. TCRdb reprocessed the multiplex PCR reads with MiXCR, giving one entry per CDR3 protein. Among about 400,000 distinct CDR3 sequences listed, 15% to 19% were seen once. Sequencing was carried out using blood. These receptors were obtained from a woman aged 18-30 years with Graves' hyperthyroidism.

This chain links TRBV7-9 with TRBJ2-3; possibly TRBD1 for D (5 bases). Germline assignment: CDR1 SEHNR and CDR2 FQNEAQ (reference sequence). The CDR3 has 15 residues. Trimming removed 1 base at V and 1 base at J, with 9 bases between. CDR3 DNA: TGTGCCAGCAGCTTAGGTTGGGGCGGCACAGATACGCAGTATTTT. This translates into CASSLGWGGTDTQYF.

This clonotype appeared many times. The J gene is TRBJ2-7, the V gene TRBV11-2; TRBD2 matches 9 bases. Trimming took 0 bases from V and 3 from J; bases not matched to a gene: 3. The CDR3 is made up of 15 amino acids. Germline lookup yields CDR1 SGHAT and CDR2 FQNNGV. The CDR3 nucleotides are TGTGCCAGCAGCTTAGATACTAGCGGGTTCTACGAGCAGTACTTC. Its translation is CASSLDTSGFYEQYF.

The J gene is TRBJ1-4, the V gene TRBV28; the D is unclear. The CDR3 has 16 amino acids. The V end lost 3 bases, the J end lost 0 bases, and 11 bases lay between the germline ends. Germline CDR1 reads MDHEN; CDR2 reads SYDVKM. CDR3 protein: CASSFLTVATNEKLFF. CDR3 DNA: TGTGCCAGCAGTTTCCTTACAGTTGCAACTAATGAAAAACTGTTTTTT.

This clonotype was observed a few times. V and J are TRBV19 and TRBJ1-5, with D unresolved. With 1 base removed from V and 4 bases from J, the gap between germline ends came to 11 bases. The CDR3 is 15 amino acids. CDR1 is LNHDA and CDR2 is SQIVND in the germline V gene (reference sequence). The CDR3 is CASSIARAENQPQHF. The CDR3 DNA reads TGTGCCAGTAGTATAGCAAGGGCCGAAAATCAGCCCCAGCATTTT.

In this sample, this clonotype turned up many times. The gene calls are TRBV28 and TRBJ1-3; tentative D call: TRBD1 (5 bases). The length of the CDR3 is 19 residues. Germline V lookup: CDR1 MDHEN, CDR2 SYDVKM. V was cut by 6 bases and J by 0 bases, with 24 bases left in between. The CDR3 is CASRKPRWTQGGSGNTIYF. Here the CDR3 DNA reads TGTGCCAGCAGAAAACCTAGATGGACCCAGGGAGGCTCTGGAAACACCATATATTTT.

This clonotype was counted ten times or more. J is TRBJ2-1 and V is TRBV24-1; TRBD1 agrees at 9 bases. Germline lookup yields CDR1 KGHDR and CDR2 SFDVKD. Germline trimming cut 1 base from V and 7 bases from J; bases unmatched to any gene: 1. The CDR3 is 14 amino acids. CDR3 region: CATSDFGTGNEQFF. DNA for the CDR3: TGTGCCACCAGTGATTTTGGGACAGGGAATGAGCAGTTCTTC.

This clonotype was counted many times. The V gene is TRBV12-3 or TRBV12-4, the J gene TRBJ2-5; maybe TRBD2 (5 bases). The CDR3 consists of 14 residues. Trimming left V 3 bases short and J 5 bases short, with 13 bases between. DNA for the CDR3: TGTGCCAGCAGTTTCGGACTGGTGGTGGAGACCCAGTACTTC. Translated: CASSFGLVVETQYF.

The V and J genes are TRBV19 and TRBJ1-4; maybe TRBD1 (5 bases). CDR3 length: 16 residues. The V end was cut by 5 bases, the J end by 5 bases, with 18 bases between. CDR1 and CDR2 from the germline V gene are LNHDA and SQIVND (reference sequence). The CDR3: CASSPNRQLTNEKLFF. CDR3 coding DNA: TGTGCCAGTAGTCCCAACCGACAGCTAACCAATGAAAAACTGTTTTTT.

This clonotype was observed a handful of times. The chain recombines TRBV29-1 with TRBJ1-3; no clear D. The CDR3 extends over 11 amino acids. From germline, CDR1 is SQVTM and CDR2 ANQGSEA. Deletions cut 4 bases from V and 9 bases from J, with 10 bases between. The CDR3 region has the DNA TGCAGCGTTGTTCGTCAGGCCACCATATATTTT. Encoded protein: CSVVRQATIYF.

Points on this clonotype: This may come from a read error, since a much larger clone is one base off. The chain links TRBV12-3 or TRBV12-4 to TRBJ2-7, with D perhaps matching TRBD2 (5 bases). The DNA end favors TRBJ2-1, so the J call may be wrong. CDR3 length: 12 amino acids. CDR3 loop: CASSASDYEQFF. DNA of the CDR3: TGTGCCAGCAGTGCCTCTGACTACGAGCAGTTCTTC.

This clonotype was counted many times. The chain joins TRBV11-2 to TRBJ1-1; 7 bases map to TRBD1. Per the germline V gene, CDR1 is SGHAT and CDR2 is FQNNGV. V lost 2 bases to trimming and J lost 11 bases; unmatched junction nucleotides: 8. This CDR3 has 13 amino acids. In nucleotides, the CDR3 is TGTGCCAGCAGCTTAATTGGAGACAGGGTTGCTTTCTTT. It yields the protein CASSLIGDRVAFF.

This clonotype was detected only a few times. CDR3 nucleotide sequence: TGTGCCAGCAGTTTACGGGACTACGACAATGAGCAGTTCTTC. Translating it yields CASSLRDYDNEQFF. The chain combines TRBV28 with TRBJ2-1, with TRBD2 identical over 7 bases. The CDR3 is 14 amino acids. Germline CDR1 and CDR2: MDHEN and SYDVKM. V lost 2 bases and J lost 5; bases outside the gene matches: 3.

The rearrangement links TRBV27 to TRBJ2-5; D is perhaps TRBD2 (6 bases). The CDR3 spans 15 residues. Germline CDR1 MNHEY, CDR2 SMNVEV (reference sequence). V was cut by 8 bases and J by 2 bases, with 18 bases left in between. CDR3 DNA sequence: TGTGCCAGCTTCACTAGCAGGAGAATACAAGAGACCCAGTACTTC. It yields the protein CASFTSRRIQETQYF.

This clonotype turned up a few times. V gene TRBV19 combines with J gene TRBJ2-6; D is possibly TRBD2 (6 bases). The V gene lost 4 bases and the J gene lost 2 bases, with 21 bases spanning the gap. CDR1 is LNHDA, CDR2 SQIVND, per germline (reference sequence). The CDR3 contains 19 residues. CDR3 nucleotide sequence: TGTGCCAGTAGTAGGGCCCCGGAGGGGAGGAGGACTGGGGCCAACGTCCTGACTTTC. Encoded protein: CASSRAPEGRRTGANVLTF.

The chain carries TRBV20-1 and TRBJ2-7, with D perhaps TRBD1 or TRBD2 (6 bases each). Germline V gives CDR1 DFQATT, CDR2 SNEGSKA (reference sequence). CDR3 length: 12 residues. The CDR3 DNA follows: TGCGGGGGGCCCAATAGCGGCTACGAGCAGTACGTC. Protein sequence: CGGPNSGYEQYV.

This clonotype was recorded a few times. The chain recombines TRBV4-2 with TRBJ1-1, with TRBD1 as a possible D gene (6 bases). Germline V lookup: CDR1 LGHNA, CDR2 YNFKEQ. The CDR3 runs 16 residues. V dropped 0 bases and J dropped 4 bases, with 15 bases sitting between them. In DNA, the CDR3 is TGTGCCAGCAGCCAAGAAAGGCAGGGGCCGGTCACTGAAGCTTTCTTT. It encodes CASSQERQGPVTEAFF.

The chain recombines TRBV4-1 with TRBJ2-1, with D tentatively TRBD1 or TRBD2 (7 bases each). CDR1 and CDR2 from the germline V gene are MGHRA and YSYEKL. CDR3 length: 17 amino acids. V lost 0 bases to trimming and J lost 6 bases, with 18 bases between them. In nucleotides, the CDR3 is TGCGCCAGCAGCCAAGATCAGGGGGGGGCAGGGTTCAATGAGCAGTTCTTC. The encoded protein is CASSQDQGGAGFNEQFF.

A remark on this clonotype: The junction departs from germline at one end; a sequencing error may be responsible. The V gene is TRBV3-1, the J gene TRBJ2-3, with 8 bases that match TRBD2. CDR1 LGHDT and CDR2 YNNKEL come from the germline V gene (reference sequence). The CDR3 totals 13 residues. CDR3 nucleotide sequence: TGTGCCATCAGCCCGGGACTAGTGCTTACGCAGTATTTT. Its protein product is CAISPGLVLTQYF.

This clonotype was counted ten times or more. This sequence joins TRBV7-2 and TRBJ2-3; D remains unclear. The germline CDR1 and CDR2 sequences are SGHTA and FQGNSA. CDR3 length: 15 amino acids. V shed 1 base and J shed 3 bases, with 11 bases lying between them. Written as DNA, the CDR3 is TGTGCCAGCAGCTTAGGCGGTCAGGCAACAGATACGCAGTATTTT. Translation gives CASSLGGQATDTQYF.

This clonotype showed up many times. V usage is TRBV6-1 and J usage is TRBJ1-5; D gene unclear. This CDR3 spans 14 amino acids. Germline V gene sequence: CDR1 MNHNS, CDR2 SASEGT. Trimming pared 6 bases from V and 4 bases from J, leaving 13 bases between. The DNA for the CDR3 is TGTGCCAGCAGCCGAGACGCGGCAAATCAGCCCCAGCATTTT. Its translation: CASSRDAANQPQHF.